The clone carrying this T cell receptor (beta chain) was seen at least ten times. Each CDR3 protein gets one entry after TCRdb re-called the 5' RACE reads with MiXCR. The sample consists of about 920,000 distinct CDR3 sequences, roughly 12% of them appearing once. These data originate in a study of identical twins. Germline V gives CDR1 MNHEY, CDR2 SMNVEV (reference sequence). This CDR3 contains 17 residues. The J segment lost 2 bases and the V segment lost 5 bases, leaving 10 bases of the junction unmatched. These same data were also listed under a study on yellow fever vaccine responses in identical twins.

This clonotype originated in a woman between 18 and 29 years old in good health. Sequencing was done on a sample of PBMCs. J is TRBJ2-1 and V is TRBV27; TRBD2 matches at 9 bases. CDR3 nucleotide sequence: TGTGCCAGCAGTCCAAATTACAGGACTAGCGCCTACAATGAGCAGTTCTTC. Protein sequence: CASSPNYRTSAYNEQFF.